The present T cell receptor (beta chain) was sequenced within a study of shared clonotypes between healthy human individuals. Germline V gene sequence: CDR1 SGHAT, CDR2 FQNNGV. There are 16 residues in the CDR3. The V end was cut by 5 bases, the J end by 0 bases, with 14 bases between. Libraries were prepared by immunoSEQ multiplex PCR; TCRdb keeps only in-frame clonotypes and omits some of them. The sample shows 900,000 to 1,200,000 clones, approximately 80% of them seen only once. Each sample came from a Caucasian adult donor living in Nashville, Tennessee. The TCR sequence derives from a man in his late teens or twenties in good health. Some clones in this sample may be carry-over from other donors' samples. The J gene is TRBJ2-1, the V gene TRBV11-2, with D possibly TRBD2 on 5 matching bases. The specimen was memory CD4+ T cells from PBMCs. Specified subset: CD45RA-negative fraction. CDR3 loop: CASSPLSGSSYNEQFF. CDR3 coding DNA: TGTGCCAGCAGCCCCTTAAGCGGTAGCTCCTACAATGAGCAGTTCTTC.